This entry describes one T cell receptor beta chain. As processed by the authors: The authors estimated nucleated cell counts from reference gene primer amplification. Produced via immunoSEQ multiplex PCR; TCRdb's table is partial and in-frame only. The V and J calls and the clone size are those of that table, but D and trimming were determined from the DNA. The profile shows hundreds of thousands of clones, roughly 85% of them singletons. The source of the sample is a study of blood T cell repertoires in COVID-19. Across the study: Some COVID-19 samples were acute and others convalescent; all came from the United States, Italy and Spain. Sources were T cells, B-cell-depleted T cells, or PBMCs; the material itself was cDNA or gDNA.

Looked up from germline, CDR1 is SGHAT and CDR2 is FQNNGV. V shed 5 bases, J shed 3 bases, and the junction held 4 bases outside the gene matches. CDR3 length: 15 amino acids. This sequence was found in a woman aged 45-60 years who had been exposed to COVID-19. The J gene is TRBJ1-2, the V gene TRBV11-2, with 12 bases aligning to TRBD1. The material sequenced was PBMCs or T cells enriched from blood (not recorded which). The CDR3 sequence is CASSPGQGAYYGYTF. CDR3 bases: TGTGCCAGCAGCCCGGGACAGGGGGCGTACTATGGCTACACCTTC.